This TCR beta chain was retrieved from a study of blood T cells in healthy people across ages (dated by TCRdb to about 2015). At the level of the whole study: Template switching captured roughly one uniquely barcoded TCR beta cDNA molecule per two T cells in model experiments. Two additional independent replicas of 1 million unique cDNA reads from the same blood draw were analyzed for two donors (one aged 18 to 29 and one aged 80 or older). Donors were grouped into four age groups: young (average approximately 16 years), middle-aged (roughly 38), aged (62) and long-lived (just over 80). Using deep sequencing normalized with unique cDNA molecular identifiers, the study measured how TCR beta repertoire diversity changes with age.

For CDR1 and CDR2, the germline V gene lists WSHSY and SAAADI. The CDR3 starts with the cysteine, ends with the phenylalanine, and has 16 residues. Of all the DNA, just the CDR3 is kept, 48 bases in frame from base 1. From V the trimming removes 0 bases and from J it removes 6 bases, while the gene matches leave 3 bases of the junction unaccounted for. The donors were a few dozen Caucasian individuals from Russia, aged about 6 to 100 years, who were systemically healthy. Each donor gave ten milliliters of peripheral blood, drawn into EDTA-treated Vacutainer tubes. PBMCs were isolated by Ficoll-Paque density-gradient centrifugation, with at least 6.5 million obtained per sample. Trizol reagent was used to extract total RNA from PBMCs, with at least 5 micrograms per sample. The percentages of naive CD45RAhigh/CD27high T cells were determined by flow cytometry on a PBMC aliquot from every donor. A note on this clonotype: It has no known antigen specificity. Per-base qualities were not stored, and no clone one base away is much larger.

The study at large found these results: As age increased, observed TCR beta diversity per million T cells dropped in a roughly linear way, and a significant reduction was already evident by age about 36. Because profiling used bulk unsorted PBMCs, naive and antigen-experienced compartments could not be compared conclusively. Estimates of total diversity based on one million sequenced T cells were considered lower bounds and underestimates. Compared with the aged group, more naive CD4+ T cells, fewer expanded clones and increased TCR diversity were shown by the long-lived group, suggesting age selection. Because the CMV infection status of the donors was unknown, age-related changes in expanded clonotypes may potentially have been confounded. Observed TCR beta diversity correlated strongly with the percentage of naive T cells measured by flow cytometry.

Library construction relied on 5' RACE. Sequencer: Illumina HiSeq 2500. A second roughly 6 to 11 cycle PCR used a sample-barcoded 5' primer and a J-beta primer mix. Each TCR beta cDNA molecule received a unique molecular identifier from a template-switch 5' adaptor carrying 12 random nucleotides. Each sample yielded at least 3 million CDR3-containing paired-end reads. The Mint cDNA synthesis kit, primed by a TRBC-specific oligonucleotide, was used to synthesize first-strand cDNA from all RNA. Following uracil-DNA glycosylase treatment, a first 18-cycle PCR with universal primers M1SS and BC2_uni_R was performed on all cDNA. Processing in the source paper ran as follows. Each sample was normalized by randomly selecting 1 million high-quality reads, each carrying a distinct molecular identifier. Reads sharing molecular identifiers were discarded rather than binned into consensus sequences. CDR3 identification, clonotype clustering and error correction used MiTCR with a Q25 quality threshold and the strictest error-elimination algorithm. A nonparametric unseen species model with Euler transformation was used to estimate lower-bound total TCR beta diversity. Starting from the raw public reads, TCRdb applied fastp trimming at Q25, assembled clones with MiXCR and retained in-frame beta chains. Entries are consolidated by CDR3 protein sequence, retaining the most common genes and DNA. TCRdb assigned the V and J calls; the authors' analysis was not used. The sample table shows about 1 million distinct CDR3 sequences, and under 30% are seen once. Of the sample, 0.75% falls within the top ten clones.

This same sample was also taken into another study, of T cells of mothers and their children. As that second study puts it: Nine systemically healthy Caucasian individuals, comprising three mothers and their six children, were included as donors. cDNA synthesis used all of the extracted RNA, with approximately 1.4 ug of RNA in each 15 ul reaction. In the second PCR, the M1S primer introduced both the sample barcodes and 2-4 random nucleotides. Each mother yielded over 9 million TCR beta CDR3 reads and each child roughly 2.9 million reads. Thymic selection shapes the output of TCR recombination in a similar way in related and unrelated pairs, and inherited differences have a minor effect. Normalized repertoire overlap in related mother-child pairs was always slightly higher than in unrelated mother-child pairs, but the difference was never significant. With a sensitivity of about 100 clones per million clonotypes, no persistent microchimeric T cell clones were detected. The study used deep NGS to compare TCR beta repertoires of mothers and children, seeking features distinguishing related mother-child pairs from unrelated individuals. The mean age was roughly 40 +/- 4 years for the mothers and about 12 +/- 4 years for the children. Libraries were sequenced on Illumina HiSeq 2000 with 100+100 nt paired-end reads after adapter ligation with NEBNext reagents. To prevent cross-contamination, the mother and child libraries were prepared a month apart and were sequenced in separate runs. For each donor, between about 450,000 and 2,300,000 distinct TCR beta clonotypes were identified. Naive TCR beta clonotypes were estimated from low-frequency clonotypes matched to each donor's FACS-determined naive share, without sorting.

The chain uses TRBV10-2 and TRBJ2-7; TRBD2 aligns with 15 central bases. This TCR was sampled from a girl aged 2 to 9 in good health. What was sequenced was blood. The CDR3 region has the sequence CASSESAGLAGGEQYF. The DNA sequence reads TGCGCCAGCAGTGAGTCAGCGGGACTAGCGGGAGGCGAGCAGTACTTC.